The 30 T cell receptor beta chains presented below share a single source sample, sequenced in a study of blood T cell repertoires in COVID-19. The assay was immunoSEQ multiplex PCR, and TCRdb's table has in-frame clones only and misses some. The sample holds more than 30,000 clones, about 88% seen once. Sequencing was performed on peripheral blood. The receptors shown here come from a man between 60 and 75 years old with active COVID-19.

The chain links TRBV5-6 to TRBJ2-7, with 8 bases matching TRBD2. The V and J ends lost 1 base and 0 bases, in that order; junction bases with no gene match: 9. The CDR3 runs 17 residues. The germline CDR1 and CDR2 sequences are SGHDT and YYEEEE. CDR3 nucleotides: TGTGCCAGCAGCTTGCGGCTAGCGGGCGTGAGCTCCTACGAGCAGTACTTC. It encodes CASSLRLAGVSSYEQYF.

This clone came up once. The J gene is TRBJ2-3, the V gene TRBV5-1, with D possibly TRBD2 on 5 matching bases. The V and J ends lost 0 bases and 5 bases respectively, with 16 bases between them. Germline V gives CDR1 SGHRS, CDR2 YFSETQ. The CDR3 totals 16 residues. For the CDR3, the DNA is TGCGCCAGCAGCTTGGATGGAGAGGCTGGAGGAGATACGCAGTATTTT. Its translation: CASSLDGEAGGDTQYF.

The V and J genes are TRBV28 and TRBJ2-7; 10 nucleotides line up with TRBD2. Germline CDR1 MDHEN, CDR2 SYDVKM. This CDR3 is 17 amino acids long. V dropped 7 bases and J dropped 4; count of bases not matched to a gene: 16. CDR3 loop: CASNPPASGSGGYEQYF. The CDR3 DNA follows: TGTGCCAGCAACCCCCCCGCTAGCGGGAGCGGAGGTTACGAGCAGTACTTC.

CDR3 loop: CASSDYRQLTGNEQFF. DNA of the CDR3: TGCGCCAGCAGTGATTATCGACAGCTCACGGGCAATGAGCAGTTCTTC. The chain couples TRBV10-2 to TRBJ2-1, with a weak D call TRBD1 (5 bases). Germline V gene sequence: CDR1 WSHSY, CDR2 SAAADI. V gave up 3 bases and J gave up 6 bases, with 18 bases separating them. The CDR3 has 16 residues.

J is TRBJ2-2 and V is TRBV3-1 (or the pseudogene TRBV3-2); 8 bases align to TRBD1. After removal of 3 bases from V and 7 bases from J, the junction contained 1 base not matched to a gene. The CDR3 covers 13 residues. Germline-derived CDR1 and CDR2 are LGHDT and YNNKEL (reference sequence). The DNA of the CDR3 is TGTGCCAGCAGCCAGGACAGGGACGGGGAGCTGTTTTTT. It translates to CASSQDRDGELFF.

The V call is TRBV10-2, the J call TRBJ1-5; 10 nucleotides agree with TRBD1. The CDR3 sequence is 16 residues long. V lost 4 bases and J lost 11; bases outside the gene matches: 14. The V gene's germline CDR1 is WSHSY and CDR2 SAAADI. The chain's CDR3 is CASSVGTGVGTGAQHF. DNA of the CDR3: TGCGCCAGCAGTGTAGGGACAGGGGTGGGTACGGGGGCCCAGCATTTT.

About this clone itself: One end of the junction does not line up with germline, which may come from a read error. The chain is built from TRBV11-2 and TRBJ2-7; tentative D call: TRBD2 (6 bases). The CDR3 is made up of 11 amino acids. CDR1 is SGHAT, CDR2 FQNNGV, per germline. The CDR3 reads CASSSSGTAKF. For the CDR3, the DNA is TGTGCCAGCAGCTCATCCGGGACTGCCAAATTC.

The J gene is TRBJ2-1, the V gene TRBV2; 8 bases match TRBD2. After removal of 3 bases from V and 3 bases from J, the junction contained 4 bases not matched to a gene. The germline CDR1 and CDR2 sequences are SNHLY and FYNNEI. This CDR3 comprises 15 residues. The CDR3 DNA is TGTGCCAGCAGTGAGTGGCGGGAGGTCTACAATGAGCAGTTCTTC. It specifies CASSEWREVYNEQFF.

This chain connects TRBV18 to TRBJ2-7, with 9 nucleotides matching TRBD1. V was clipped by 0 bases and J by 7 bases; unmatched bases: 4. CDR1 KGHSH and CDR2 LQKENI come from the germline V gene. This CDR3 spans 14 amino acids. CDR3 residues: CASSPPGQGKEQYF. Here the CDR3 DNA reads TGTGCCAGCTCACCACCGGGACAGGGTAAAGAGCAGTACTTC.

The rearrangement links TRBV10-3 to TRBJ2-1, with D possibly TRBD2 on 5 matching bases. The CDR3 is made up of 17 amino acids. V lost 0 bases and J 0 bases, leaving 12 bases between the germline ends. Germline V gene lookup returns CDR1 ENHRY and CDR2 SYGVKD. DNA for the CDR3: TGTGCCATCAGTGAGTCTGGAGCGGTGGGCTCCTACAATGAGCAGTTCTTC. Its protein product is CAISESGAVGSYNEQFF.

J is TRBJ1-1 and V is TRBV7-9, with 7 bases identical to TRBD1. CDR1 and CDR2 from the germline V gene are SEHNR and FQNEAQ (reference sequence). The CDR3 is made up of 15 amino acids. V shed 1 base and J 5 bases; nucleotides not matched to a gene: 7. The CDR3 DNA sequence: TGTGCCAGCAGCTTAGTACAGGGGTGGGGGACTGAAGCTTTCTTT. This codes for CASSLVQGWGTEAFF.

The V call is TRBV6-2 or TRBV6-3, the J call TRBJ2-6; a possible D gene is TRBD2 (5 bases). The CDR3 length is 16 residues. CDR1 and CDR2 (germline): MNHEY, SVGEGT. Deletions cut 4 bases from V and 2 bases from J, with 12 bases between. This CDR3 is CASSLLRETGANVLTF. DNA of the CDR3: TGTGCCAGCAGTTTACTGAGGGAGACTGGGGCCAACGTCCTGACTTTC.

The chain has TRBV4-1 and TRBJ2-1, with 8 bases matching TRBD1. CDR3 size: 19 residues. Germline V gene lookup returns CDR1 MGHRA and CDR2 YSYEKL. J gave up 1 base and V 0 bases, and 11 bases lay outside the gene matches. DNA for the CDR3: TGCGCCAGCAGCCAAGAAGGAAGGGCAGGACAGGGTTCCTACAATGAGCAGTTCTTC. Amino acids: CASSQEGRAGQGSYNEQFF.

The V gene is TRBV2, the J gene TRBJ2-2, with no clear D. Germline loops: CDR1 SNHLY, CDR2 FYNNEI. This CDR3 has 13 amino acids. Trimming shortened V by 6 bases and J by 6 bases, and 11 bases separated the two germline ends. CDR3 residues: CASSKERAGELFF. The CDR3 DNA is TGTGCCAGCAGCAAAGAAAGAGCCGGGGAGCTGTTTTTT.

V and J are TRBV5-5 and TRBJ2-3; a possible D gene is TRBD1 (5 bases). CDR1 is SGHKS and CDR2 is YYEKEE in the germline V gene (reference sequence). The CDR3 is 15 amino acids. V lost 1 base and J lost 2, with 11 bases in between. The CDR3 DNA follows: TGTGCCAGCAGCTTGTGGGGCAGTGTCACAGATACGCAGTATTTT. This sequence encodes CASSLWGSVTDTQYF.

This clone is classed as medium-sized. The J gene is TRBJ2-7, the V gene TRBV10-2, with TRBD2 matching over 10 bases. CDR1 and CDR2 from the germline V gene are WSHSY and SAAADI. With 6 bases clipped from V and 1 base from J, the junction kept 3 bases outside the gene matches. This CDR3 has 14 residues. CDR3: CASRAGLASYEQYF. The CDR3 DNA reads TGCGCCAGCAGGGCGGGACTAGCGTCCTACGAGCAGTACTTC.

This clone came up once. V usage is TRBV2 and J usage is TRBJ1-4, with 9 bases that match TRBD1. Germline assignment: CDR1 SNHLY and CDR2 FYNNEI. V was pared by 8 bases and J by 7 bases, with 8 bases of the junction left unmatched. The CDR3 consists of 14 residues. This CDR3 is CASRLGQGAEKLFF. The DNA for the CDR3 is TGTGCCAGCCGCTTGGGACAGGGTGCTGAAAAACTGTTTTTT.

This clone appeared a few times. This chain joins TRBV7-2 and TRBJ2-7; 12 bases map to TRBD2. Germline V gene data show CDR1 as SGHTA and CDR2 as FQGNSA. The CDR3 contains 16 residues. J lost 4 bases, V lost 1 base, and 5 bases had no gene match. CDR3 bases: TGTGCCAGCAGCTTAGGGCTAGCGGGAGGGTGGTACGAGCAGTACTTC. Amino acid sequence: CASSLGLAGGWYEQYF.

A word on this clone: Other DNA variants within this sample encode the same CDR3. The genes are TRBV5-1 and TRBJ2-5, with 9 bases that match TRBD1. The V gene end was trimmed by 2 bases and the J gene end by 2 bases; junction bases not matched to a gene: 7. Looked up from germline, CDR1 is SGHRS and CDR2 is YFSETQ. There are 16 residues in the CDR3. This CDR3 reads CASSLSGTGWQETQYF. CDR3 DNA: TGCGCCAGCAGCTTATCCGGGACAGGGTGGCAAGAGACCCAGTACTTC.

This chain uses TRBV5-1 with TRBJ2-3; 8 bases map to TRBD2. In germline, CDR1 is SGHRS, CDR2 YFSETQ. J gave up 0 bases and V 2 bases, and 5 bases lay outside the gene matches. The CDR3 loop spans 16 amino acids. The CDR3 here is CASSLTSGRSTDTQYF. DNA of the CDR3: TGCGCCAGCAGCTTAACTAGCGGCCGAAGCACAGATACGCAGTATTTT.

The rearrangement joins TRBV12-3 or TRBV12-4 to TRBJ1-1, with unresolved D. The V end lost 0 bases, the J end lost 11 bases, and 4 bases lay between the germline ends. CDR3 length equals 10 residues. The CDR3 loop reads CASSLARAFF. CDR3 sequence (DNA): TGTGCCAGCAGTTTAGCGAGGGCTTTCTTT.

The CDR3 loop reads CASSLGGFYTDTQYF. In DNA form, the CDR3 reads TGTGCCAGCAGCCTAGGGGGCTTCTACACAGATACGCAGTATTTT. This chain uses TRBV5-5 with TRBJ2-3; 7 nucleotides match TRBD1. Germline V lookup: CDR1 SGHKS, CDR2 YYEKEE (reference sequence). CDR3 length equals 15 residues. V lost 4 bases, J lost 2 bases, and 7 bases stayed unmatched. The entire variable domain, with the rest obtained from reference TRBV5-5 and TRBJ2-3, is as follows: DAGVTQSPTHLIKTRGQQVTLRCSPISGHKSVSWYQQVLGQGPQFIFQYYEKEERGRGNFPDRFSARQFPNYSSELNVNALLLGDSALYLCASSLGGFYTDTQYFGPGTRLTVL.

This clone has ten or more counts. V usage is TRBV27 and J usage is TRBJ2-3; 11 nucleotides match TRBD2. The CDR3 is made up of 14 amino acids. The V gene's germline CDR1 is MNHEY and CDR2 SMNVEV (reference sequence). J lost 9 bases, V lost 4 bases, and 6 bases had no gene match. The chain's CDR3 is CASSSLAGGRTQYF. The CDR3 DNA reads TGTGCCAGCAGTTCATTAGCGGGAGGGCGCACGCAGTATTTT.

The rearrangement uses TRBV9 and TRBJ1-1; D is perhaps TRBD1 (6 bases). This CDR3 has 16 residues. The ends were cut back, 0 bases at V and 1 base at J, with 13 bases in the middle. Per germline, CDR1 SGDLS and CDR2 YYNGEE. CDR3 DNA sequence: TGTGCCAGCAGCGTAGGGGGGGGCGCGGAGAACACTGAAGCTTTCTTT. The encoded protein is CASSVGGGAENTEAFF.

This clone was picked up one time. The chain employs TRBV18 and TRBJ1-1, with D uncertain. V was clipped by 3 bases and J by 0 bases, with 5 bases between them. The CDR3 has 13 amino acids. CDR1 KGHSH and CDR2 LQKENI come from the germline V gene. In DNA, the CDR3 is TGTGCCAGCTCACCGGCAGTGAACACTGAAGCTTTCTTT. Its translation is CASSPAVNTEAFF.

J is TRBJ1-4 and V is TRBV2; 9 nucleotides line up with TRBD1. The V gene end was trimmed by 5 bases and the J gene end by 0 bases; junction bases not matched to a gene: 7. Per germline, CDR1 SNHLY and CDR2 FYNNEI. The CDR3 covers 17 residues. CDR3 sequence: CASSLTGGFATNEKLFF. CDR3 nucleotide sequence: TGTGCCAGCAGTCTGACAGGGGGATTCGCAACTAATGAAAAACTGTTTTTT.

The chain combines TRBV4-2 with TRBJ2-5, with TRBD2 matching over 7 bases. This CDR3 comprises 15 residues. Germline CDR1 and CDR2: LGHNA and YNFKEQ. The junction had 9 bases not matched to a gene; V was cut back by 4 bases and J by 4 bases. The CDR3 nucleotides read TGTGCCAGCAGCCCTGGTGCGGGGGAGAGAGAGACCCAGTACTTC. This encodes CASSPGAGERETQYF.

This sequence joins TRBV10-2 and TRBJ2-1, with 12 bases identical to TRBD2. The CDR3 extends over 22 amino acids. J lost 0 bases, V lost 3 bases, and 18 bases had no gene match. Per the germline V gene, CDR1 is WSHSY and CDR2 is SAAADI. The CDR3 region is CASSDPLVRTSGDYSSYNEQFF. In DNA form, the CDR3 reads TGCGCCAGCAGTGACCCTCTCGTAAGGACTAGCGGGGACTATAGCTCCTACAATGAGCAGTTCTTC.

This clone has just one count. The V gene is TRBV11-3, the J gene TRBJ2-3, with D tentatively TRBD2 (6 bases). Trimming stripped 5 bases from V and 0 bases from J, with 9 bases between. This CDR3 comprises 14 residues. Looked up from germline, CDR1 is SGHNT and CDR2 is YENEEA. CDR3 nucleotide sequence: TGTGCCAGCAGCGCGGGACGCAGCACAGATACGCAGTATTTT. It encodes CASSAGRSTDTQYF. Full variable domain (outside the CDR3, taken from reference TRBV11-3 and TRBJ2-3): EAGVVQSPRYKIIEKKQPVAFWCNPISGHNTLYWYLQNLGQGPELLIRYENEEAVDDSQLPKDRFSAERLKGVDSTLKIQPAELGDSAVYLCASSAGRSTDTQYFGPGTRLTVL.

This clone rates as medium-sized. The chain employs TRBV2 and TRBJ1-1; 10 bases map to TRBD1. Unmatched junction bases numbered 11, after V lost 0 bases and J lost 4 bases. The length of the CDR3 is 18 residues. Germline V gives CDR1 SNHLY, CDR2 FYNNEI. The CDR3 DNA reads as TGTGCCAGCAGTGAAGCGCGTGGGACAGGGGTTATGGGCACTGAAGCTTTCTTT. This translates into CASSEARGTGVMGTEAFF.